One sample yielded the 6 T cell receptor beta chains listed below, sequenced in a study of cytomegalovirus exposure and HLA in healthy donors (dated by TCRdb to about 2017). The library relied on the immunoSEQ multiplex PCR assay. The multiplex PCR relied on a mix of 60 forward primers for TCR Vbeta segments and 13 reverse primers for TCR Jbeta segments. The immuneACCESS repertoire file appears here via TCRdb, limited to in-frame rearrangements. These files lack a portion of the clones; in checked studies, under half of the deficit traces to unresolved V genes, and the cause of the others is not known. The sample has about 140,000 clones on record, approximately 76% of them singletons. The ten largest clones capture 1.8% of the sample. The sample consisted of PBMCs. Receptors were obtained from a man in his forties in good health and CMV-seronegative.

The chain joins TRBV27 to TRBJ2-1; 11 nucleotides match TRBD2. Germline CDR1 MNHEY, CDR2 SMNVEV (reference sequence). After removal of 6 bases from V and 3 bases from J, the junction contained 4 bases not matched to a gene. CDR3 length: 15 amino acids. CDR3 in DNA: TGTGCCAGCAGCGCCGGGACTAGCGGCTACAATGAGCAGTTCTTC. Amino acid sequence: CASSAGTSGYNEQFF.

V gene TRBV27 combines with J gene TRBJ2-7; TRBD1 agrees at 11 bases. Trimming at V came to 0 bases and at J to 1 base, leaving 11 bases not matched to a gene. CDR3 size: 19 residues. Germline V CDR1 and CDR2: MNHEY, SMNVEV (reference sequence). CDR3 in amino acids: CASSLSSRDRGGLSYEQYF. CDR3 in DNA: TGTGCCAGCAGTTTATCGTCCCGGGACAGGGGGGGGCTTTCCTACGAGCAGTACTTC.

The rearrangement joins TRBV5-6 to TRBJ2-1, with 11 bases aligning to TRBD1. V was clipped by 4 bases and J by 6 bases; unmatched bases: 6. From germline, CDR1 is SGHDT and CDR2 YYEEEE. This CDR3 is 15 amino acids long. In DNA, the CDR3 is TGTGCCAGCAGCGTTGCCGGGACAGGGGGCAATGAGCAGTTCTTC. Its protein product is CASSVAGTGGNEQFF.

This rearrangement joins TRBV4-1 to TRBJ2-7; 8 bases map to TRBD1. V shed 6 bases and J 9 bases; nucleotides not matched to a gene: 13. Germline V gene data show CDR1 as MGHRA and CDR2 as YSYEKL. The CDR3 contains 14 residues. The CDR3 reads CASRPLGRGLRQYF. In nucleotides, the CDR3 is TGCGCCAGCAGACCCCTAGGCAGGGGGCTTAGGCAGTACTTC.

The chain has TRBV6-5 and TRBJ2-3; weak D call: TRBD1 (5 bases). The germline CDR1 and CDR2 sequences are MNHEY and SVGAGI. Trimming pared 5 bases from V and 13 bases from J, leaving 13 bases between. This CDR3 contains 11 residues. CDR3 in DNA: TGTGCCAGCAGTCAGGGTGGGGTGGAGTATTTT. It specifies CASSQGGVEYF.

This clone appeared a few times. The gene calls are TRBV7-2 and TRBJ2-2; 9 bases agree with TRBD1. The CDR3 covers 16 residues. CDR1 and CDR2 (germline): SGHTA, FQGNSA. Germline trimming cut 7 bases from V and 4 bases from J; bases unmatched to any gene: 10. CDR3 bases: TGTGCCAGCACCCCGGCGGGGACAGGGTCCACCGGGGAGCTGTTTTTT. It codes for CASTPAGTGSTGELFF.